This TCR beta chain stems from a study of control samples from healthy donors and cancer patients (dated by TCRdb to the early 2020s). Of note for this clone: Its antigen specificity is not known. No base qualities exist here, and no much larger clone lies one base off it.

To prepare the library, the immunoSEQ multiplex PCR assay was applied. Imported from immuneACCESS, the table was reduced by TCRdb to in-frame sequences with V and J called. These copies leave out some clones; in studies compared against another copy, an unresolved V gene accounts for under half, and the cause of the remainder is not known. This sample comprises around 130,000 clones, about 88% of them detected only once. The leading ten clones occupy 3% to 3.5% of the sample. The trim is 6 bases for V and 4 bases for J, with a gap of 6 bases between the germline ends. Per the germline V gene, SGHAT is the CDR1 and FQNNGV is the CDR2. The CDR3 goes from the cysteine to the phenylalanine over 11 residues. Left in the record is the CDR3 DNA by itself, 33 bases read in frame from the first base.

The sequenced material came from blood. The origin of this receptor is a man aged 45 to 65 in good health. The V and J segments used are TRBV11-2 and TRBJ2-5, and perhaps TRBD2 as D gene, on 5 matching bases. The nucleotide sequence is TGTGCCAGCAGGAGCGGAGAGACCCAGTACTTC. It translates to CASRSGETQYF.